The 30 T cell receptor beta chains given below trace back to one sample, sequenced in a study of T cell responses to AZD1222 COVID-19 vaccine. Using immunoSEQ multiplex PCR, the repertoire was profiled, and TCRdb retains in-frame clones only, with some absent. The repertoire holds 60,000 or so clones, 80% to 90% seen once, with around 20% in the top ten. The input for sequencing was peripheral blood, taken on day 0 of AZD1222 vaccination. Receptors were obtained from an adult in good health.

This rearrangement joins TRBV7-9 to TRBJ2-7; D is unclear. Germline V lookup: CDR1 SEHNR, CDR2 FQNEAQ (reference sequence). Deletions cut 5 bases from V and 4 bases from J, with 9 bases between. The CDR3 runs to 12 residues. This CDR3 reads CASSLYGYEQYV. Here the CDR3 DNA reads TGTGCCAGCAGCCTTTACGGGTACGAGCAGTACGTC.

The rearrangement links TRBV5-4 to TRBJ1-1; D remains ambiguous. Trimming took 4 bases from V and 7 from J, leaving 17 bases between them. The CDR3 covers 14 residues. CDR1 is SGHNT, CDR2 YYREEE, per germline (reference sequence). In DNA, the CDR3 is TGTGCCAGCAGCGCCGGGCCCCAGGAGAGTGAAGCTTTCTTT. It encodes CASSAGPQESEAFF.

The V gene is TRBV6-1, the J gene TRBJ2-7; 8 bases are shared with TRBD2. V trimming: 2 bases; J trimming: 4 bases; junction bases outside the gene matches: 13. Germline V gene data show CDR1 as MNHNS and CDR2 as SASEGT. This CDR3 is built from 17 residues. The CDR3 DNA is TGTGCCAGCAGTGAATACCTCTTGGCGGGAGGCAGGTACGAGCAGTACTTC. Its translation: CASSEYLLAGGRYEQYF.

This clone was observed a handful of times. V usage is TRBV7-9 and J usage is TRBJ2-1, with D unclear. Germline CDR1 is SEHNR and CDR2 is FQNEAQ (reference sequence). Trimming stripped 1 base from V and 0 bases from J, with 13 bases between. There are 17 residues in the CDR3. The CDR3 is CASSLVGSGGSYNEQFF. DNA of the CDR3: TGTGCCAGCAGCTTAGTCGGATCAGGTGGCTCCTACAATGAGCAGTTCTTC.

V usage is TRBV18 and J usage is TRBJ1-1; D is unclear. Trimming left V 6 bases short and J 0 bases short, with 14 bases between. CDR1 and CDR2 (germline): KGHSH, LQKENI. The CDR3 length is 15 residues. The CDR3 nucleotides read TGTGCCAGCTCCCTCGGTGCATCAATGAACACTGAAGCTTTCTTT. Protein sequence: CASSLGASMNTEAFF.

CDR3 protein: CASGLDQNTEAFF. The CDR3 DNA reads as TGTGCCAGCGGATTGGACCAGAACACTGAAGCTTTCTTT. The V gene is TRBV28, the J gene TRBJ1-1; D call uncertain. V gave up 8 bases and J gave up 1 base, with 11 bases separating them. CDR3 length: 13 residues. The germline CDR1 and CDR2 sequences are MDHEN and SYDVKM.

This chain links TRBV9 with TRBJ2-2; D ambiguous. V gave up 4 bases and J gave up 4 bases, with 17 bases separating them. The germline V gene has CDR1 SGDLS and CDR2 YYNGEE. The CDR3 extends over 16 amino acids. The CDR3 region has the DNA TGTGCCAGCAGCCCCCTGGAGTACCCAATCACCGGGGAGCTGTTTTTT. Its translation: CASSPLEYPITGELFF.

CDR3 bases: TGTGCCAGCAGCTTTCAGCAGGGTAGAGAGACCCAGTACTTC. This encodes CASSFQQGRETQYF. The chain combines TRBV7-9 with TRBJ2-5, with D possibly being TRBD1 (5 bases). The V gene lost 3 bases and the J gene lost 4 bases, with 12 bases spanning the gap. The CDR3 is 14 amino acids. Germline values: CDR1 SEHNR, CDR2 FQNEAQ (reference sequence).

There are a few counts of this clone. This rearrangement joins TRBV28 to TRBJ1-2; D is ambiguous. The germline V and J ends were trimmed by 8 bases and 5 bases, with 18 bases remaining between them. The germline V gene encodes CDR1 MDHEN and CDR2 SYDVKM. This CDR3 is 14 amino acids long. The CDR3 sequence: CASAFNLVGYGYTF. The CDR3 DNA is TGTGCCAGCGCCTTTAATCTAGTAGGGTATGGCTACACCTTC.

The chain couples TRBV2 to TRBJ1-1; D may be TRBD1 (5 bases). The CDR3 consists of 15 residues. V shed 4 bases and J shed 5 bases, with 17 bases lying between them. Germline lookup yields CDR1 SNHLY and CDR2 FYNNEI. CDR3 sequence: CASSVTGAPGTEAFF. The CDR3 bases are TGTGCCAGCAGTGTAACCGGGGCTCCAGGGACTGAAGCTTTCTTT.

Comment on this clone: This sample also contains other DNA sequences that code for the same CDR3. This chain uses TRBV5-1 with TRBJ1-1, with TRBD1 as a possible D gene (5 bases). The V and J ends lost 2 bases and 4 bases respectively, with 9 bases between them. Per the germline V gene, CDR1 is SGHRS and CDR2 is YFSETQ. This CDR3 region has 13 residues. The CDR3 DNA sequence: TGCGCCAGCAGCTTTTATGGGGGCACTGAAGCTTTCTTT. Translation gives CASSFYGGTEAFF.

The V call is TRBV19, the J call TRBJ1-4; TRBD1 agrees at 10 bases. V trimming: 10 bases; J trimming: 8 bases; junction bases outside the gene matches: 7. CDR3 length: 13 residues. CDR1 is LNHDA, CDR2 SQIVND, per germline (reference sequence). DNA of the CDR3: TGTGCCACCCGGGACAGGGGATACGAAAAACTGTTTTTT. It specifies CATRDRGYEKLFF.

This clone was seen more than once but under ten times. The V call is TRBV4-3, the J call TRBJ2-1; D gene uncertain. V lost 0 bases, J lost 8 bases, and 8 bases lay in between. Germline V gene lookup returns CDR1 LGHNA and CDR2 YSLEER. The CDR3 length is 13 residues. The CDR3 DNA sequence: TGCGCCAGCAGCCAAGATCCGATATATGAGCAGTTCTTC. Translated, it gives CASSQDPIYEQFF.

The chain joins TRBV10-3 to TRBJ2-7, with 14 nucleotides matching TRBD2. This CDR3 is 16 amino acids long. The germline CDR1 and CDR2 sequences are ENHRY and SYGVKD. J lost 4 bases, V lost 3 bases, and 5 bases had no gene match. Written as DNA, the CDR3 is TGTGCCATCAGTGACTCCGGGACTAGCGGGAGTTACGAGCAGTACTTC. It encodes CAISDSGTSGSYEQYF.

The CDR3 DNA reads as TGTGCCAGCAGCTTAGTTTCTTTGCAGGGGGAGAAGTCTGGAAACACCATATATTTT. This codes for CASSLVSLQGEKSGNTIYF. The chain joins TRBV7-9 to TRBJ1-3; 7 nucleotides agree with TRBD1. Losses at the gene ends were 1 base for V and 1 base for J; bases not matched to a gene: 13. The CDR3 consists of 19 residues. Germline CDR1 SEHNR, CDR2 FQNEAQ (reference sequence).

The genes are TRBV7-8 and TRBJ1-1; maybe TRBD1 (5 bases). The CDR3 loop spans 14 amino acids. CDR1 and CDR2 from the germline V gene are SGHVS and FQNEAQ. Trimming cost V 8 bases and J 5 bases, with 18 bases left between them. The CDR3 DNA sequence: TGTGCCAGCCGTCGCGACGGAGAGGGGACTGAAGCTTTCTTT. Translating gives CASRRDGEGTEAFF.

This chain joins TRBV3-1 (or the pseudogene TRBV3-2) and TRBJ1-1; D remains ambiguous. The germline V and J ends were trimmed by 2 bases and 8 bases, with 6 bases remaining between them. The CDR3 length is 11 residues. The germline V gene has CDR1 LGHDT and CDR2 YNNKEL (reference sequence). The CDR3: CASSQWREAFF. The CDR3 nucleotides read TGTGCCAGCAGCCAATGGAGGGAAGCTTTCTTT.

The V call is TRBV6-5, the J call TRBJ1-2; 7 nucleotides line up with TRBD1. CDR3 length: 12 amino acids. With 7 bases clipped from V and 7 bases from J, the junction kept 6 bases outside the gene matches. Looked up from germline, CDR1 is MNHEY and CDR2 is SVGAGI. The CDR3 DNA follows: TGTGCCAGCACGCAACAGGGGTCTGGCTACACCTTC. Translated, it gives CASTQQGSGYTF.

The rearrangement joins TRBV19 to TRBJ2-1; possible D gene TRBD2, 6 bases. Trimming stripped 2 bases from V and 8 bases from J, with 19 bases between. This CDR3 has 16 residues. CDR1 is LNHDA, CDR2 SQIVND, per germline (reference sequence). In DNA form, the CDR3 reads TGTGCCAGTAGTATATCCCCGACTCGGGAGATTTATGAGCAGTTCTTC. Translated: CASSISPTREIYEQFF. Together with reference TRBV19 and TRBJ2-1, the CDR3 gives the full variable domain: DGGITQSPKYLFRKEGQNVTLSCEQNLNHDAMYWYRQDPGQGLRLIYYSQIVNDFQKGDIAEGYSVSREKKESFPLTVTSAQKNPTAFYLCASSISPTREIYEQFFGPGTRLTVL.

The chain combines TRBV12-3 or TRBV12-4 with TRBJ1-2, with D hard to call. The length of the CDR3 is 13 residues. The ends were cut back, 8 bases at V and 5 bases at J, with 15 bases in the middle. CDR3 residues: CASARQDRYGYTF. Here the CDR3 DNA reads TGTGCCAGCGCCCGACAAGATCGATATGGCTACACCTTC.

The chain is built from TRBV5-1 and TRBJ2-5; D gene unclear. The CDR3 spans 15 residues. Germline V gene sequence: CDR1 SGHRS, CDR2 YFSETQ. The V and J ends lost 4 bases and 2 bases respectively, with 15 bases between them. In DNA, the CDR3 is TGCGCCAGCAGCAGACTCTCGGAGAGTCAAGAGACCCAGTACTTC. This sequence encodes CASSRLSESQETQYF.

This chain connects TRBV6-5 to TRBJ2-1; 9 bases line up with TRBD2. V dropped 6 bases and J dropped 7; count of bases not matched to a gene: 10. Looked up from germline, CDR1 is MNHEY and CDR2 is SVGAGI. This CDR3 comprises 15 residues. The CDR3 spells CASSFTGTSRNEQFF. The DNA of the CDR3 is TGTGCCAGCAGCTTTACCGGGACTAGCCGAAATGAGCAGTTCTTC.

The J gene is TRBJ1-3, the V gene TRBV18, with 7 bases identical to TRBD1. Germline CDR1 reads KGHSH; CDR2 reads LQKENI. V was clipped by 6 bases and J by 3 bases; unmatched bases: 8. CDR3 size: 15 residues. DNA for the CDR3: TGTGCCAGCTCCTTCTTAGACAGGGATGGAAACACCATATATTTT. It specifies CASSFLDRDGNTIYF.

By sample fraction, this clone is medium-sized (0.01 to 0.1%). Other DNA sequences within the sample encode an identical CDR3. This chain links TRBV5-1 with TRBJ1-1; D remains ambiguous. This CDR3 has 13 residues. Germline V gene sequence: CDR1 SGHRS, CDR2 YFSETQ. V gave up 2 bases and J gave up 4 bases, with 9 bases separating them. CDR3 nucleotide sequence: TGCGCCAGCAGCTTCCTAAGGAGCACTGAAGCTTTCTTT. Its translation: CASSFLRSTEAFF. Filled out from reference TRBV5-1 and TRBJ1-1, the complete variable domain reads KAGVTQTPRYLIKTRGQQVTLSCSPISGHRSVSWYQQTPGQGLQFLFEYFSETQRNKGNFPGRFSGRQFSNSRSEMNVSTLELGDSALYLCASSFLRSTEAFFGQGTRLTVV.

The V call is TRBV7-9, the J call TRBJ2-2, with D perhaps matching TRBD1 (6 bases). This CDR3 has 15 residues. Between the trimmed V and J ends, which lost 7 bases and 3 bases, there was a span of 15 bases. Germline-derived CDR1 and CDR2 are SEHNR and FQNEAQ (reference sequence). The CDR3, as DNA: TGTGCCAGCATCCGGATGGACAGTTACACCGGGGAGCTGTTTTTT. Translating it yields CASIRMDSYTGELFF.

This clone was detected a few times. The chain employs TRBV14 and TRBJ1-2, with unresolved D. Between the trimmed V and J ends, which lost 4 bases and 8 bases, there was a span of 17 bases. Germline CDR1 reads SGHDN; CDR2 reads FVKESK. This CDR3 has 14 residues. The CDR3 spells CASSPLLPEKGYTF. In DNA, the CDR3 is TGTGCCAGCAGCCCACTTCTCCCGGAAAAAGGCTACACCTTC. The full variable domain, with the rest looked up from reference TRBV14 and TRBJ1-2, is EAGVTQFPSHSVIEKGQTVTLRCDPISGHDNLYWYRRVMGKEIKFLLHFVKESKQDESGMPNNRFLAERTGGTYSTLKVQPAELEDSGVYFCASSPLLPEKGYTFGSGTRLTVV.

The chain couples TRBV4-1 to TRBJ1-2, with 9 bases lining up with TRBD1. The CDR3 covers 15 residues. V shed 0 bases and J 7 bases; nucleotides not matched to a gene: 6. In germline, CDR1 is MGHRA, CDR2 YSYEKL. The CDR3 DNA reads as TGCGCCAGCAGCCAAGATGAACAGGGGGCTCTTGGCTACACCTTC. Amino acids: CASSQDEQGALGYTF.

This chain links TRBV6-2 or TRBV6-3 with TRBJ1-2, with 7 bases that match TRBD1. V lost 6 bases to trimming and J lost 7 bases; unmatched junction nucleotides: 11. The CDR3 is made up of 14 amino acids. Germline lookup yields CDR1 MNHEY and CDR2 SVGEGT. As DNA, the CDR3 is TGTGCCAGCAGCTCGACAGGGAACGACGGTGGCTACACCTTC. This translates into CASSSTGNDGGYTF.

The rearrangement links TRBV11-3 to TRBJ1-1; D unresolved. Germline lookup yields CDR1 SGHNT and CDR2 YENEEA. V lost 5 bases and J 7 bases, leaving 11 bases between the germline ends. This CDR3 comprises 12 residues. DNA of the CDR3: TGTGCCAGCAGCGCAGACGGAGGTGAAGCTTTCTTT. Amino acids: CASSADGGEAFF.

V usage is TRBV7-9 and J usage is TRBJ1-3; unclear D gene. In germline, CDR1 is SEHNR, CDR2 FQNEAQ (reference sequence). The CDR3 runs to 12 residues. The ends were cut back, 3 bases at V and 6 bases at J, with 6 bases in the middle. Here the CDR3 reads CASSFGENTIYF. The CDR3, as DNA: TGTGCCAGCAGCTTCGGAGAAAACACCATATATTTT.